The 21 T cell receptor beta chains presented below share a single source sample, sequenced in a study of metastatic and nonmetastatic thyroid tumors. Prior to thyroid surgery, none of the patients had received any treatment. TCRdb reanalyzed the PCR reads with MiXCR. In the table there are 21,000 or so clones, about 17% of which are singletons. The sample comprised blood. These receptors were taken from a male donor with papillary thyroid cancer or a benign thyroid nodule (not recorded which). Some clones in this sample may be carry-over from other donors' samples.

This clone was counted at least ten times. The CDR3 is CASSLAQGSYNEQFF. As DNA, the CDR3 is TGTGCCAGCAGCTTAGCACAGGGCTCCTACAATGAGCAGTTCTTC. The J gene is TRBJ2-1, the V gene TRBV11-2; D may be TRBD1 (6 bases). The CDR3 consists of 15 residues. The V end lost 1 base, the J end lost 0 bases, and 7 bases lay between the germline ends. Looked up from germline, CDR1 is SGHAT and CDR2 is FQNNGV.

This clone has ten or more counts. The rearrangement uses TRBV15 and TRBJ1-1; D call uncertain. Per germline, CDR1 LNHNV and CDR2 YYDKDF (reference sequence). Deletions cut 0 bases from V and 4 bases from J, with 15 bases between. The CDR3 runs to 16 residues. The CDR3 here is CATSRDRASRGTEAFF. Here the CDR3 DNA reads TGTGCCACCAGCAGAGATCGGGCCAGCCGCGGCACTGAAGCTTTCTTT. Complete variable domain (other parts from reference TRBV15 and TRBJ1-1): DAMVIQNPRYQVTQFGKPVTLSCSQTLNHNVMYWYQQKSSQAPKLLFHYYDKDFNNEADTPDNFQSRRPNTSFCFLDIRSPGLGDTAMYLCATSRDRASRGTEAFFGQGTRLTVV.

There are many counts of this clone. The chain couples TRBV19 to TRBJ1-2; possibly TRBD1 for D (6 bases). CDR1 is LNHDA, CDR2 SQIVND, per germline (reference sequence). The CDR3 totals 14 residues. V shed 3 bases and J shed 2 bases, with 10 bases lying between them. The CDR3 is CASSIIDRNYGYTF. The CDR3 DNA sequence: TGTGCCAGTAGTATCATTGACAGGAACTATGGCTACACCTTC.

This clone was detected ten times or more. The V gene is TRBV7-9, the J gene TRBJ2-5, with 7 bases fitting TRBD1. This CDR3 is built from 12 residues. Germline loops: CDR1 SEHNR, CDR2 FQNEAQ (reference sequence). The J segment lost 2 bases and the V segment lost 10 bases, leaving 4 bases of the junction unmatched. The CDR3 nucleotides are TGTGCCACTGGGACAGAACAAGAGACCCAGTACTTC. Translation: CATGTEQETQYF.

This chain joins TRBV5-1 and TRBJ2-1; 12 nucleotides match TRBD1. The CDR3 totals 17 residues. With 3 bases clipped from V and 7 bases from J, the junction kept 11 bases outside the gene matches. CDR1 is SGHRS, CDR2 YFSETQ, per germline. CDR3 coding DNA: TGCGCCAGCAGCTCTGTCCTCCGGGACAGGGGGCGAAATGAGCAGTTCTTC. This gives the protein CASSSVLRDRGRNEQFF.

This clone has at least ten counts. Other DNA sequences of this sample code for an identical CDR3. The CDR3 DNA is TGTGCCAGCAGCGCAACGCGAACAGGGCCCGGGGAGCTGTTTTTT. Its protein is CASSATRTGPGELFF. The V and J genes are TRBV7-6 and TRBJ2-2; D might be TRBD1 (6 bases). This CDR3 comprises 15 residues. V lost 5 bases, J lost 6 bases, and 16 bases lay in between. Germline loops: CDR1 SGHVS, CDR2 FNYEAQ.

This clone was counted ten times or more. The V and J genes are TRBV29-1 and TRBJ2-7, with D perhaps TRBD1 or TRBD2 (5 bases each). The CDR3 consists of 12 residues. V was trimmed by 7 bases and J by 3 bases, leaving 13 bases between them. Germline V lookup: CDR1 SQVTM, CDR2 ANQGSEA. The CDR3 spells CSAGTGLYEQYF. The CDR3 region has the DNA TGCAGCGCCGGGACGGGGCTCTACGAGCAGTACTTC.

This clone has only a few counts. The chain has TRBV11-2 and TRBJ2-1; D perhaps matches TRBD1 (5 bases). Between the trimmed V and J ends, which lost 0 bases and 9 bases, there was a span of 9 bases. The CDR3 is 13 amino acids. Germline V lookup: CDR1 SGHAT, CDR2 FQNNGV. In DNA form, the CDR3 reads TGTGCCAGCAGCTTAGAGATAAGGGGTGAGCAGTTCTTC. Amino acid sequence: CASSLEIRGEQFF. The entire variable domain, with the rest obtained from reference TRBV11-2 and TRBJ2-1, is as follows: EAGVAQSPRYKIIEKRQSVAFWCNPISGHATLYWYQQILGQGPKLLIQFQNNGVVDDSQLPKDRFSAERLKGVDSTLKIQPAKLEDSAVYLCASSLEIRGEQFFGPGTRLTVL.

This clone appeared many times. V gene TRBV5-4 combines with J gene TRBJ1-3; maybe TRBD1 (5 bases). Germline V lookup: CDR1 SGHNT, CDR2 YYREEE (reference sequence). V was pared by 3 bases and J by 2 bases, with 18 bases between. This CDR3 is built from 17 residues. The CDR3 spells CASSSPPPRGPGNTIYF. The CDR3 DNA reads as TGTGCCAGCAGCTCCCCTCCCCCGAGGGGCCCTGGAAACACCATATATTTT.

This clone was counted ten times or more. V gene TRBV20-1 combines with J gene TRBJ2-7; possible D gene TRBD1, 5 bases. Germline CDR1 is DFQATT and CDR2 is SNEGSKA (reference sequence). V was cut by 0 bases and J by 3 bases, with 6 bases left in between. The CDR3 sequence is 12 residues long. The CDR3 nucleotides are TGCAGTGCTAGAGAAGACAGCTACGAGCAGTACTTC. Translated, it gives CSAREDSYEQYF.

This clone was seen at least ten times. The chain has TRBV5-1 and TRBJ1-2, with 9 bases lining up with TRBD1. There are 14 residues in the CDR3. The V segment lost 4 bases and the J segment 6 bases; nucleotides outside the gene matches: 7. Germline CDR1 is SGHRS and CDR2 is YFSETQ. The CDR3 DNA is TGCGCCAGCAGCCCCCCGGGACAGGGACATGGCTACACCTTC. The encoded protein is CASSPPGQGHGYTF.

This clone was detected many times. V is TRBV12-3 or TRBV12-4 and J is TRBJ2-3; D is perhaps TRBD2 (6 bases). With 0 bases removed from V and 7 bases from J, the gap between germline ends came to 11 bases. This CDR3 comprises 14 residues. DNA of the CDR3: TGTGCCAGCAGTTTAGCGGGGGACTTAAATACGCAGTATTTT. Translating gives CASSLAGDLNTQYF.

This clone occurred many times. V gene TRBV6-1 combines with J gene TRBJ2-1, with unresolved D. The CDR3 covers 13 residues. V was pared by 6 bases and J by 6 bases, with 12 bases between. Germline CDR1 MNHNS, CDR2 SASEGT. For the CDR3, the DNA is TGTGCCAGCAGAAAGGGCACCCTCAATGAGCAGTTCTTC. It codes for CASRKGTLNEQFF.

At least ten counts were recorded for this clone. This chain joins TRBV10-3 and TRBJ2-7, with 8 bases lining up with TRBD1. With 2 bases clipped from V and 4 bases from J, the junction kept 1 base outside the gene matches. Germline V gene sequence: CDR1 ENHRY, CDR2 SYGVKD. The CDR3 contains 13 residues. The chain's CDR3 is CAISETGGYEQYF. The CDR3 DNA reads TGTGCCATCAGTGAGACAGGGGGTTACGAGCAGTACTTC.

This clone was counted many times. This rearrangement joins TRBV29-1 to TRBJ2-3, with a weak D call TRBD2 (6 bases). V was pared by 8 bases and J by 0 bases, with 12 bases between. The CDR3 runs 13 residues. Germline lookup yields CDR1 SQVTM and CDR2 ANQGSEA. The CDR3 region has the DNA TGCAGCTGGCTCGCGGGGAGCACAGATACGCAGTATTTT. As protein: CSWLAGSTDTQYF.

The chain carries TRBV12-3 or TRBV12-4 and TRBJ2-1; 12 bases fit TRBD2. This CDR3 comprises 18 residues. Losses at the gene ends were 8 bases for V and 6 bases for J; bases not matched to a gene: 17. DNA for the CDR3: TGTGCCAGCGTGGCCGGGACTAGCGGGCCCATGGACACCAATGAGCAGTTCTTC. It specifies CASVAGTSGPMDTNEQFF.

To note about this clone: It may be a read error: a sequence one base away is much more abundant. This sequence joins TRBV14 and TRBJ2-5, with D unclear. The CDR3 is 10 amino acids. CDR1 is SGHDN, CDR2 FVKESK, per germline. As DNA, the CDR3 is TGTGCCAGCATCCAAGGGACCCAGTACTTC. Translating it yields CASIQGTQYF.

Comments on this clone: Possible read error: a much larger clone is one base away. The same CDR3 can be traced to other DNA sequences in this sample. The chain uses TRBV6-2 or TRBV6-3 and TRBJ2-2; TRBD2 might be the D (5 bases). Germline CDR1 is MNHEY and CDR2 is SVGEGT. The CDR3 totals 17 residues. Trimming removed 2 bases at V and 3 bases at J, with 16 bases between. The CDR3 DNA follows: TGTGCCAGCAGTTACGAAAGAGGAGGACTGGACACCGGGGAGCTGTTTTTT. The encoded protein is CASSYERGGLDTGELFF.

The chain links TRBV5-4 to TRBJ2-4, with D perhaps matching TRBD1 or TRBD2 (5 bases each). The germline V gene encodes CDR1 SGHNT and CDR2 YYREEE (reference sequence). The CDR3 is made up of 14 amino acids. Trimming pared 0 bases from V and 7 bases from J, leaving 11 bases between. CDR3 protein: CASSLVRGMNIQYF. The CDR3 nucleotides are TGTGCCAGCAGCTTGGTGAGGGGAATGAACATTCAGTACTTC.

This clone was observed at least ten times. This rearrangement joins TRBV5-1 to TRBJ2-1; 7 bases match TRBD1. CDR1 and CDR2 from the germline V gene are SGHRS and YFSETQ. The J segment lost 3 bases and the V segment lost 3 bases, leaving 6 bases of the junction unmatched. The CDR3 runs 15 residues. CDR3 sequence (DNA): TGCGCCAGCAGCTGGGACAGCGAATTCTACAATGAGCAGTTCTTC. Amino acid sequence: CASSWDSEFYNEQFF.

In its sample, this clone was seen many times. The genes are TRBV20-1 and TRBJ1-5, with 9 bases identical to TRBD1. The germline gives CDR1 DFQATT, CDR2 SNEGSKA (reference sequence). The length of the CDR3 is 13 residues. V trimming: 5 bases; J trimming: 7 bases; junction bases outside the gene matches: 6. DNA for the CDR3: TGCAGTGCTGTGAACAGGGGGCTACAGCCCCAGCATTTT. Translated: CSAVNRGLQPQHF.